One sample yielded the 26 T cell receptor beta chains listed below, sequenced in a study of T-cell memory formation after mild COVID-19. MiXCR was run by TCRdb on the 5' RACE reads, yielding one entry per CDR3 protein. The table has 250,000 to 350,000 distinct CDR3 sequences, more than 15% seen once. Sequenced: PBMCs or a T cell subset sorted from them (not recorded which). The receptors stem from a young man who had mild COVID-19 (a few samples of this study predate the infection). Cell type and time point are not known.

This clonotype was found once. The chain employs TRBV27 and TRBJ2-5, with a tentative D call TRBD2 (5 bases). CDR3 length: 14 amino acids. Trimming cost V 5 bases and J 1 base, with 11 bases left between them. Germline CDR1 MNHEY, CDR2 SMNVEV (reference sequence). The CDR3 is CASSPRRTQETQYF. The CDR3 bases are TGTGCCAGCAGTCCAAGGAGGACCCAAGAGACCCAGTACTTC.

The CDR3 nucleotides are TGCGCCAGCAGCTTGGACAAAAACTATGGCTACACCTTC. Amino acid sequence: CASSLDKNYGYTF. The V call is TRBV5-1, the J call TRBJ1-2; D uncertain. CDR1 SGHRS and CDR2 YFSETQ come from the germline V gene. CDR3 length: 13 residues. The germline V and J ends were trimmed by 0 bases and 2 bases, with 5 bases remaining between them.

This clonotype occurred a few times. The chain joins TRBV29-1 to TRBJ2-7; D is possibly TRBD1 (5 bases). V was shortened by 0 bases and J by 0 bases, with 12 bases between the two germline ends. Germline V gene lookup returns CDR1 SQVTM and CDR2 ANQGSEA. The CDR3 contains 15 residues. The CDR3 coding sequence is TGCAGCGTTGAAGATCAGGAAGGGGCCTCCTACGAGCAGTACTTC. It codes for CSVEDQEGASYEQYF.

The chain links TRBV24-1 to TRBJ2-2, with TRBD1 identical over 11 bases. CDR3 size: 17 residues. Germline V CDR1 and CDR2: KGHDR, SFDVKD. V dropped 5 bases and J dropped 0; count of bases not matched to a gene: 4. Written as DNA, the CDR3 is TGTGCCACCAGTGGTGGGGACAGGGGGGCGAACACCGGGGAGCTGTTTTTT. This translates into CATSGGDRGANTGELFF.

This clonotype turned up a few times. This chain joins TRBV7-2 and TRBJ1-2; 8 bases map to TRBD1. The CDR3 contains 15 residues. The junction had 3 bases not matched to a gene; V was cut back by 1 base and J by 2 bases. Germline CDR1 is SGHTA and CDR2 is FQGNSA. CDR3 nucleotides: TGTGCCAGCAGCTTAGATCCAGGGGGCAACTATGGCTACACCTTC. Translation gives CASSLDPGGNYGYTF.

J is TRBJ1-4 and V is TRBV6-5; TRBD1 matches at 9 bases. Germline V gene sequence: CDR1 MNHEY, CDR2 SVGAGI. Losses at the gene ends were 6 bases for V and 5 bases for J; bases not matched to a gene: 4. The CDR3 contains 14 residues. CDR3 nucleotide sequence: TGTGCCAGCAGCTGGACAGGGGAAAATGAAAAACTGTTTTTT. Translation gives CASSWTGENEKLFF.

This chain connects TRBV24-1 to TRBJ2-2; 9 nucleotides line up with TRBD1. The CDR3 length is 15 residues. CDR1 and CDR2 from the germline V gene are KGHDR and SFDVKD. Trimming removed 9 bases from V and 4 bases from J; junction bases left unmatched: 8. The CDR3 nucleotides are TGTGCCACCGGGGACTTGGGACAGGGCACCGGGGAGCTGTTTTTT. It translates to CATGDLGQGTGELFF.

In its sample, this clonotype was seen a few times. The chain carries TRBV5-1 and TRBJ1-2, with TRBD1 as a possible D gene (5 bases). V lost 4 bases, J lost 8 bases, and 15 bases lay in between. Germline CDR1 is SGHRS and CDR2 is YFSETQ. The CDR3 has 13 residues. In DNA, the CDR3 is TGCGCCAGCAGCCCAGCCGACAGTGACGGCTACACCTTC. It yields the protein CASSPADSDGYTF.

This sequence joins TRBV20-1 and TRBJ2-7, with TRBD1 identical over 8 bases. Germline CDR1 reads DFQATT; CDR2 reads SNEGSKA (reference sequence). The CDR3 consists of 15 residues. The V gene end was trimmed by 1 base and the J gene end by 5 bases; junction bases not matched to a gene: 10. The CDR3 sequence: CSARGFWTGSHEQYV. CDR3 nucleotide sequence: TGCAGTGCTAGAGGTTTCTGGACAGGGTCCCACGAGCAGTACGTC.

This clonotype was counted many times. One end of the junction is discordant with germline, which a read error may explain. The chain has TRBV12-3 or TRBV12-4 and TRBJ1-1; possible D gene TRBD1, 5 bases. The CDR3 sequence is 13 residues long. This chain's CDR3 is CASSSRGNTEAFF. Here the CDR3 DNA reads TGCGCCAGCAGCTCTAGGGGGAACACTGAAGCTTTCTTT.

This clonotype turned up a few times. The chain recombines TRBV3-1 with TRBJ1-1; no definite D call. The CDR3 is made up of 14 amino acids. Trimming took 4 bases from V and 1 from J, leaving 10 bases between them. Germline V gene data show CDR1 as LGHDT and CDR2 as YNNKEL (reference sequence). The CDR3, as DNA: TGTGCCAGCAGCCCGAAGTTACAGAACACTGAAGCTTTCTTT. Translated, it gives CASSPKLQNTEAFF.

The chain couples TRBV7-3 to TRBJ2-3; D gene uncertain. Between the trimmed V and J ends, which lost 4 bases and 11 bases, there was a span of 16 bases. There are 13 residues in the CDR3. The V gene's germline CDR1 is SGHTA and CDR2 FQGTGA. This CDR3 is CASSSKMLAEQYF. DNA for the CDR3: TGTGCCAGCAGCTCAAAGATGTTGGCGGAGCAGTATTTT.

In its sample, this clonotype was seen a few times. The genes are TRBV18 and TRBJ1-1; D not resolved. There are 15 residues in the CDR3. Germline-derived CDR1 and CDR2 are KGHSH and LQKENI. Trimming removed 1 base at V and 0 bases at J, with 9 bases between. CDR3 in amino acids: CASSPRGPLNTEAFF. The CDR3 nucleotides are TGTGCCAGCTCACCACGGGGTCCTTTGAACACTGAAGCTTTCTTT.

This clonotype has just a few counts. The rearrangement joins TRBV5-4 to TRBJ2-7; D unclear. The germline V gene has CDR1 SGHNT and CDR2 YYREEE (reference sequence). The V end lost 4 bases, the J end lost 1 base, and 12 bases lay between the germline ends. The CDR3 has 14 amino acids. The CDR3 reads CASSPAWGSYEQYF. CDR3 DNA sequence: TGTGCCAGCAGCCCCGCGTGGGGATCCTACGAGCAGTACTTC.

There are many counts of this clonotype. This chain uses TRBV28 with TRBJ1-1; 8 bases fit TRBD1. This CDR3 is 13 amino acids long. CDR1 is MDHEN, CDR2 SYDVKM, per germline. Trimming cost V 8 bases and J 1 base; bases outside gene matches: 3. CDR3 sequence: CASSRGPNTEAFF. In nucleotides, the CDR3 is TGTGCCAGCTCCAGGGGGCCGAACACTGAAGCTTTCTTT.

This clonotype was seen only a few times. The CDR3, as DNA: TGTGCCAGCAGCCCCACAATGTTAACGCGGCAGTATTTT. Its protein product is CASSPTMLTRQYF. The V call is TRBV9, the J call TRBJ2-3, with D hard to call. Germline assignment: CDR1 SGDLS and CDR2 YYNGEE. This CDR3 comprises 13 residues. V gave up 4 bases and J gave up 11 bases, with 17 bases separating them. The variable domain in full, completed from reference TRBV9 and TRBJ2-3, reads DSGVTQTPKHLITATGQRVTLRCSPRSGDLSVYWYQQSLDQGLQFLIQYYNGEERAKGNILERFSAQQFPDLHSELNLSSLELGDSALYFCASSPTMLTRQYFGPGTRLTVL.

The chain has TRBV7-9 and TRBJ1-1, with 8 nucleotides matching TRBD1. This CDR3 has 17 residues. V was clipped by 5 bases and J by 6 bases; unmatched bases: 17. Germline V lookup: CDR1 SEHNR, CDR2 FQNEAQ (reference sequence). The CDR3 loop reads CASSASLGRGRTPEAFF. In DNA, the CDR3 is TGTGCCAGCAGCGCGTCCCTGGGCAGGGGGCGTACTCCTGAAGCTTTCTTT. Drawing the rest from reference TRBV7-9 and TRBJ1-1, the complete variable domain is DTGVSQNPRHKITKRGQNVTFRCDPISEHNRLYWYRQTLGQGPEFLTYFQNEAQLEKSRLLSDRFSAERPKGSFSTLEIQRTEQGDSAMYLCASSASLGRGRTPEAFFGQGTRLTVV.

The chain carries TRBV20-1 and TRBJ1-1; a possible D gene is TRBD1 (5 bases). The V end lost 6 bases, the J end lost 1 base, and 15 bases lay between the germline ends. The CDR3 runs 14 residues. From germline, CDR1 is DFQATT and CDR2 SNEGSKA (reference sequence). For the CDR3, the DNA is TGCAGTGCCACAGGCGGAGGTTGGAACACTGAAGCTTTCTTT. It translates to CSATGGGWNTEAFF.

The J gene is TRBJ1-1, the V gene TRBV24-1; TRBD1 aligns across 9 bases. V shed 9 bases, J shed 2 bases, and the junction held 9 bases outside the gene matches. The CDR3 has 15 residues. Germline V gives CDR1 KGHDR, CDR2 SFDVKD. The CDR3 loop reads CATHTPDRGNTEAFF. The CDR3 DNA follows: TGTGCCACCCACACGCCGGACAGGGGCAACACTGAAGCTTTCTTT.

This clonotype was found a few times. The chain has TRBV7-3 and TRBJ2-3, with a tentative D call TRBD1 (5 bases). Germline V gives CDR1 SGHTA, CDR2 FQGTGA. The ends were cut back, 2 bases at V and 4 bases at J, with 10 bases in the middle. The CDR3 sequence is 14 residues long. The CDR3 here is CASSLGWGSDTQYF. In nucleotides, the CDR3 is TGTGCCAGCAGCTTAGGGTGGGGCTCAGATACGCAGTATTTT.

This clonotype turned up a few times. The CDR3 is CASSSIPGDQPQHF. The DNA of the CDR3 is TGCGCCAGCAGCTCGATCCCAGGGGATCAGCCCCAGCATTTT. The chain combines TRBV5-1 with TRBJ1-5; D is possibly TRBD1 (6 bases). The V end was cut by 3 bases, the J end by 5 bases, with 12 bases between. This CDR3 is built from 14 residues. The V gene's germline CDR1 is SGHRS and CDR2 YFSETQ.

This clonotype has a count of ten or more. V gene TRBV20-1 combines with J gene TRBJ2-7; the D gene is possibly TRBD2 (5 bases). The V end lost 2 bases, the J end lost 0 bases, and 14 bases lay between the germline ends. The germline CDR1 and CDR2 sequences are DFQATT and SNEGSKA (reference sequence). The CDR3 contains 15 residues. CDR3 protein: CSARPGLLSSYEQYF. DNA of the CDR3: TGCAGTGCTAGACCCGGACTGTTGAGCTCCTACGAGCAGTACTTC.

This clonotype was observed a handful of times. V usage is TRBV21-1 and J usage is TRBJ2-1; TRBD2, as called in the table, went unchecked against the DNA. TRBV21-1 is shown as a pseudogene. The CDR3 has 19 amino acids. As DNA, the CDR3 is TGTGCCAGCAGCGGACCGGGACTAGCGGGGTTTAGCTCCTACAATGAGCAGTTCTTC. Translation gives CASSGPGLAGFSSYNEQFF.

This clonotype was detected a few times. The chain's CDR3 is CASSEDRASETQYF. DNA for the CDR3: TGTGCCAGCAGTGAGGACAGGGCGTCAGAGACCCAGTACTTC. V and J are TRBV6-6 and TRBJ2-5; 8 bases map to TRBD1. Germline CDR1 MNHNY, CDR2 SVGAGI (reference sequence). The V segment lost 5 bases and the J segment 4 bases; nucleotides outside the gene matches: 6. CDR3 length: 14 amino acids.

V usage is TRBV12-3 or TRBV12-4 and J usage is TRBJ1-5; D gene unclear. Trimming took off 4 bases at V and 6 bases at J, with 10 bases between the two ends. The CDR3 totals 13 residues. CDR3 protein: CASSYGEGQPQHF. Here the CDR3 DNA reads TGTGCCAGCAGTTACGGGGAGGGTCAGCCCCAGCATTTT.

This rearrangement joins TRBV5-1 to TRBJ2-5, with D tentatively TRBD1 (6 bases). Trimming removed 6 bases at V and 5 bases at J, with 17 bases between. CDR1 SGHRS and CDR2 YFSETQ come from the germline V gene. The CDR3 has 14 residues. CDR3 sequence (DNA): TGCGCCAGCACCTCCCAGGGGTCCGGTGAGACCCAGTACTTC. Translated, it gives CASTSQGSGETQYF.